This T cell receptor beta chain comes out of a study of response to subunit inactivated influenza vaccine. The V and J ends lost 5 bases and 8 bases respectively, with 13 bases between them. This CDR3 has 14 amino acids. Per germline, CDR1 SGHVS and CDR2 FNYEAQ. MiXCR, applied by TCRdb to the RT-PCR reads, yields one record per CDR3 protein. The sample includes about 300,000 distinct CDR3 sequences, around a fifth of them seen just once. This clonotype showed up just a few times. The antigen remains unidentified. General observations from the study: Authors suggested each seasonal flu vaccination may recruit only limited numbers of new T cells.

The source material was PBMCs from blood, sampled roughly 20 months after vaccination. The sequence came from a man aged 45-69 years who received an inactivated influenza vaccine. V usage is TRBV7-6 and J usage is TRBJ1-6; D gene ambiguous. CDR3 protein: CASSPGRMYSPLHF. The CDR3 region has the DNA TGTGCCAGCAGCCCTGGACGGATGTATTCACCCCTCCACTTT. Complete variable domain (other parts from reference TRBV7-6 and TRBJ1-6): GAGVSQSPRYKVTKRGQDVALRCDPISGHVSLYWYRQALGQGPEFLTYFNYEAQQDKSGLPNDRFSAERPEGSISTLTIQRTEQRDSAMYRCASSPGRMYSPLHFGNGTRLTVT.